Following are 19 T cell receptor beta chains from one sample sequenced in a study of beta chain features in type 1 diabetes listed by TCRdb under 2018. The paper's findings and limits, for the study overall: In all four CD4+ subsets, TCRB CDR3 length was moderately but significantly shorter in type 1 diabetes patients.

Receptor amplification or capture employed the immunoSEQ multiplex PCR assay. All of the isolated RNA was reverse transcribed with the High Capacity cDNA Reverse Transcription Kit, so expressed TCRB transcripts were sequenced. TCRdb mirrors the immuneACCESS table, restricted to in-frame sequences. Some clones are absent from its copies; in checked studies, under half trace to an unresolved V gene, and the reason for the others is unknown. For this sample there are around 140,000 clones; 9% appear just once. The ten largest clonotypes hold around 0.79% of the sample. Which antigens these TCRs recognize remains unknown. Sequencing input: central memory CD4+ T cells from blood. These receptor sequences come from a man in his thirties or forties with type 1 diabetes.

The V call is TRBV5-1, the J call TRBJ1-4, with D maybe TRBD1 (6 bases). V lost 4 bases and J 8 bases, leaving 15 bases between the germline ends. CDR3 size: 14 residues. Germline values: CDR1 SGHRS, CDR2 YFSETQ. CDR3 DNA sequence: TGCGCCAGCAGCCCAGGGGCAGGACAGGAAAAACTGTTTTTT. This translates into CASSPGAGQEKLFF.

This clone was observed a few times. The V call is TRBV4-1, the J call TRBJ2-1; TRBD1 matches 9 bases. The CDR3 consists of 15 residues. CDR1 MGHRA and CDR2 YSYEKL come from the germline V gene. The V gene end was trimmed by 5 bases and the J gene end by 6 bases; junction bases not matched to a gene: 8. CDR3 DNA: TGCGCCAGCAGCAACTTGGGACAGGGTGGCAATGAGCAGTTCTTC. It yields the protein CASSNLGQGGNEQFF.

This clone was counted a few times. The chain combines TRBV7-2 with TRBJ2-5; 9 positions agree with TRBD2. The germline CDR1 and CDR2 sequences are SGHTA and FQGNSA. V shed 2 bases and J 5 bases; nucleotides not matched to a gene: 9. The CDR3 totals 16 residues. Here the CDR3 reads CASSLSRGAGGETQYF. The CDR3 nucleotides read TGTGCCAGCAGCTTATCCAGGGGCGCGGGAGGGGAGACCCAGTACTTC.

V and J are TRBV11-1 and TRBJ2-3; D gene ambiguous. The CDR3 spans 11 residues. Trimming cost V 8 bases and J 6 bases, with 9 bases left between them. Germline V CDR1 and CDR2: SGHAT, FQDESV (reference sequence). DNA for the CDR3: TGTGCCAGCGGCCTCCCGGATACGCAGTATTTT. It specifies CASGLPDTQYF.

This clone was detected only a few times. The chain has TRBV5-6 and TRBJ1-2, with D possibly being TRBD1 (5 bases). This CDR3 spans 14 amino acids. Germline lookup yields CDR1 SGHDT and CDR2 YYEEEE. The V end was cut by 4 bases, the J end by 6 bases, with 16 bases between. The CDR3 DNA is TGTGCCAGCAGCCCCACGGCGGGGGGAAATGGCTACACCTTC. The encoded protein is CASSPTAGGNGYTF.

This chain joins TRBV9 and TRBJ2-2; possible D gene TRBD2, 6 bases. Germline assignment: CDR1 SGDLS and CDR2 YYNGEE. Trimming stripped 4 bases from V and 4 bases from J, with 20 bases between. The CDR3 sequence is 17 residues long. CDR3 sequence reads: CASSPTNPGSGTGELFF. The CDR3 DNA is TGTGCCAGCAGCCCGACGAACCCCGGGAGTGGCACCGGGGAGCTGTTTTTT.

The V call is TRBV4-3, the J call TRBJ1-2, with D uncertain. V was trimmed by 4 bases and J by 3 bases, leaving 15 bases between them. CDR1 and CDR2 from the germline V gene are LGHNA and YSLEER. The CDR3 extends over 15 amino acids. The CDR3 here is CASSLRNTGDYGYTF. The CDR3 bases are TGCGCCAGCAGCCTGAGGAACACCGGGGACTATGGCTACACCTTC.

The V and J genes are TRBV7-9 and TRBJ1-3; D gene ambiguous. The CDR3 has 15 amino acids. Germline V CDR1 and CDR2: SEHNR, FQNEAQ (reference sequence). Trimming took off 1 base at V and 8 bases at J, with 15 bases between the two ends. CDR3 in DNA: TGTGCCAGCAGCTTAGAGCCCCGCGGGTTATACACCATATATTTT. This translates into CASSLEPRGLYTIYF.

This clone has only a few counts. V gene TRBV5-1 combines with J gene TRBJ2-7, with no clear D. Germline V CDR1 and CDR2: SGHRS, YFSETQ. The CDR3 consists of 13 residues. Between the trimmed V and J ends, which lost 0 bases and 4 bases, there was a span of 8 bases. CDR3 loop: CASSLARRYEQYF. The DNA of the CDR3 is TGCGCCAGCAGCTTGGCCCGGCGGTACGAGCAGTACTTC.

This clone was counted between two and nine times. The V gene is TRBV19, the J gene TRBJ1-3, with a tentative D call TRBD1 (5 bases). The germline CDR1 and CDR2 sequences are LNHDA and SQIVND (reference sequence). CDR3 size: 14 residues. CDR3 in amino acids: CASGQGVSGNTIYF. The CDR3 coding sequence is TGTGCAAGCGGGCAGGGCGTCTCTGGAAACACCATATATTTT.

This clone was counted between two and nine times. V and J are TRBV5-1 and TRBJ1-2, with 7 bases fitting TRBD1. Germline CDR1 reads SGHRS; CDR2 reads YFSETQ. The CDR3 contains 13 residues. The V gene end was trimmed by 3 bases and the J gene end by 6 bases; junction bases not matched to a gene: 5. The CDR3 reads CASSWGQLDGYTF. The CDR3 coding sequence is TGCGCCAGCAGCTGGGGACAGCTAGATGGCTACACCTTC.

This clone was found a few times. V is TRBV5-1 and J is TRBJ2-1, with D perhaps TRBD2 (7 bases). This CDR3 has 14 amino acids. V was clipped by 7 bases and J by 6 bases, with 17 bases between them. Germline V lookup: CDR1 SGHRS, CDR2 YFSETQ. The CDR3 sequence: CASGAGARGNEQFF. In DNA form, the CDR3 reads TGCGCCAGCGGGGCGGGGGCGCGAGGCAATGAGCAGTTCTTC.

The J gene is TRBJ1-1, the V gene TRBV6-6; TRBD1 matches 7 bases. Per germline, CDR1 MNHNY and CDR2 SVGAGI (reference sequence). J gave up 7 bases and V 6 bases, and 8 bases lay outside the gene matches. The CDR3 is made up of 13 amino acids. The CDR3 coding sequence is TGTGCCAGCAGACCCGGACAGGCGGATGAAGCTTTCTTT. Translated: CASRPGQADEAFF.

The chain has TRBV2 and TRBJ1-1; D might be TRBD1 (6 bases). Germline V gene sequence: CDR1 SNHLY, CDR2 FYNNEI. The V end lost 1 base, the J end lost 3 bases, and 6 bases lay between the germline ends. This CDR3 region has 13 residues. The CDR3 nucleotides read TGTGCCAGCAGTGAAGAGGGGGACACTGAAGCTTTCTTT. Protein sequence: CASSEEGDTEAFF.

This rearrangement joins TRBV6-1 to TRBJ1-1, with D hard to call. V shed 5 bases and J shed 0 bases, with 7 bases lying between them. CDR3 length: 13 residues. In germline, CDR1 is MNHNS, CDR2 SASEGT. CDR3 protein: CASSSTLNTEAFF. The CDR3 nucleotides are TGTGCCAGCAGTTCTACCTTGAACACTGAAGCTTTCTTT.

This clone was found a few times. The rearrangement links TRBV20-1 to TRBJ2-5, with no clear D. Deletions cut 5 bases from V and 5 bases from J, with 9 bases between. Germline-derived CDR1 and CDR2 are DFQATT and SNEGSKA (reference sequence). CDR3 length equals 11 residues. The CDR3 DNA reads TGCAGTGCTCCCAACGGGGAGACCCAGTACTTC. This sequence encodes CSAPNGETQYF.

V and J are TRBV13 and TRBJ2-1; 9 bases align to TRBD2. The germline V gene has CDR1 PRHDT and CDR2 FYEKMQ (reference sequence). This CDR3 contains 16 residues. The V segment lost 3 bases and the J segment 1 base; nucleotides outside the gene matches: 4. The CDR3 region is CASSFLAGGSYNEQFF. For the CDR3, the DNA is TGTGCCAGCAGCTTCTTGGCGGGGGGGTCCTACAATGAGCAGTTCTTC.

CDR3 in DNA: TGTGCCAGCAGTGGCGGACAGGGGATGGGCTACACCTTC. Translating it yields CASSGGQGMGYTF. The chain has TRBV6-1 and TRBJ1-2, with TRBD1 matching over 9 bases. J lost 8 bases, V lost 4 bases, and 5 bases had no gene match. Per germline, CDR1 MNHNS and CDR2 SASEGT. The CDR3 loop spans 13 amino acids.

This clone occurred a few times. The chain uses TRBV11-2 and TRBJ2-1, with 8 bases lining up with TRBD2. Germline V lookup: CDR1 SGHAT, CDR2 FQNNGV. V shed 0 bases and J 0 bases; nucleotides not matched to a gene: 4. The CDR3 covers 17 residues. The CDR3 here is CASSLETGGSSYNEQFF. CDR3 in DNA: TGTGCCAGCAGCTTAGAGACGGGAGGGAGCTCCTACAATGAGCAGTTCTTC.